Following are 29 T cell receptor beta chains from one sample sequenced in a study of cytomegalovirus exposure and HLA in healthy donors. PCR involved 60 Vbeta and 13 Jbeta primers. Here immunoSEQ multiplex PCR was the method, and the copy in TCRdb shows in-frame clones only, minus some. The profile shows 110,000 to 150,000 clones, 76% of them singletons. Input material: PBMCs. The receptors originated from a woman aged 35 to 49 in good health and CMV-seronegative.

The rearrangement uses TRBV5-1 and TRBJ1-1, with TRBD1 as a possible D gene (5 bases). V dropped 0 bases and J dropped 5 bases, with 11 bases sitting between them. Looked up from germline, CDR1 is SGHRS and CDR2 is YFSETQ. CDR3 length: 14 residues. The CDR3 region has the DNA TGCGCCAGCAGCTTGGGAAACGGGGGGACTGAAGCTTTCTTT. Amino acid sequence: CASSLGNGGTEAFF.

The chain uses TRBV6-5 and TRBJ1-2; TRBD1 aligns across 7 bases. CDR1 and CDR2 from the germline V gene are MNHEY and SVGAGI. This CDR3 region has 15 residues. V dropped 6 bases and J dropped 6; count of bases not matched to a gene: 13. The CDR3 loop is CASRGLTGPPHGYTF. The CDR3 DNA reads TGTGCCAGCAGAGGGCTGACAGGGCCCCCCCATGGCTACACCTTC.

The CDR3 here is CASSQDGGEGEKLFF. The CDR3 bases are TGTGCCAGCAGCCAAGATGGGGGGGAGGGCGAAAAACTGTTTTTT. The chain couples TRBV4-2 to TRBJ1-4, with D maybe TRBD1 (5 bases). Deletions cut 0 bases from V and 8 bases from J, with 13 bases between. Germline CDR1 and CDR2: LGHNA and YNFKEQ. The CDR3 totals 15 residues.

A single count supports this clone. The same CDR3 also results from other DNA sequences found in this sample. V usage is TRBV13 and J usage is TRBJ1-3, with 7 bases matching TRBD1. The CDR3 is 18 amino acids. Germline V gives CDR1 PRHDT, CDR2 FYEKMQ (reference sequence). Germline trimming cut 5 bases from V and 0 bases from J; bases unmatched to any gene: 13. DNA for the CDR3: TGTGCCAGCAGCCTAGAGCGACAGGGTTTATTCTCTGGAAACACCATATATTTT. Encoded protein: CASSLERQGLFSGNTIYF.

The CDR3 DNA sequence: TGCGCCAGCAGCTTGGTCCAGAATTCACCCCTCCACTTT. As protein: CASSLVQNSPLHF. V is TRBV5-1 and J is TRBJ1-6; D is uncertain. Germline CDR1 and CDR2: SGHRS and YFSETQ. This CDR3 is 13 amino acids long. The V end lost 0 bases, the J end lost 7 bases, and 5 bases lay between the germline ends.

This chain connects TRBV6-1 to TRBJ2-2, with D tentatively TRBD2 (6 bases). Germline CDR1 and CDR2: MNHNS and SASEGT. The CDR3 consists of 14 residues. Trimming removed 9 bases from V and 7 bases from J, with 18 bases in between. This chain's CDR3 is CARALREVGGELFF. The CDR3 DNA reads TGTGCCAGGGCCTTGAGGGAGGTAGGCGGGGAGCTGTTTTTT.

This rearrangement joins TRBV5-1 to TRBJ2-5, with TRBD1 identical over 9 bases. V was pared by 4 bases and J by 5 bases, with 6 bases of the junction left unmatched. The CDR3 runs to 14 residues. Germline V gene data show CDR1 as SGHRS and CDR2 as YFSETQ. The CDR3 protein is CASSPGQGRETQYF. The CDR3 DNA reads TGCGCCAGCAGCCCGGGACAGGGAAGGGAGACCCAGTACTTC.

The chain carries TRBV7-2 and TRBJ1-1, with 8 bases identical to TRBD1. The V gene's germline CDR1 is SGHTA and CDR2 FQGNSA. The CDR3 spans 14 residues. Unmatched junction bases numbered 4, after V lost 3 bases and J lost 4 bases. The CDR3 nucleotides read TGTGCCAGCAGCTTGACAGGGGTGAGCACTGAAGCTTTCTTT. Its protein is CASSLTGVSTEAFF.

The V call is TRBV6-5, the J call TRBJ1-1, with a tentative D call TRBD1 (6 bases). V dropped 6 bases and J dropped 8 bases, with 16 bases sitting between them. The CDR3 has 13 amino acids. Germline values: CDR1 MNHEY, CDR2 SVGAGI. The CDR3 nucleotides are TGTGCCAGCAGGCCGTCGTATGACAGGGAAGCTTTCTTT. Protein sequence: CASRPSYDREAFF.

This clone has a single count. The chain uses TRBV7-2 and TRBJ2-7; D remains ambiguous. The length of the CDR3 is 13 residues. CDR1 is SGHTA, CDR2 FQGNSA, per germline. V lost 5 bases to trimming and J lost 6 bases, with 14 bases between them. Here the CDR3 reads CASSRNPTGEQYF. CDR3 in DNA: TGTGCCAGCAGCCGAAACCCGACGGGCGAGCAGTACTTC.

This sequence joins TRBV10-3 and TRBJ1-5; 11 nucleotides agree with TRBD1. The V gene's germline CDR1 is ENHRY and CDR2 SYGVKD. V was pared by 6 bases and J by 6 bases, with 7 bases of the junction left unmatched. This CDR3 is 15 amino acids long. DNA of the CDR3: TGTGCCATCAGCCCCGGGACAGGGGGAGTTCAGCCCCAGCATTTT. Protein product: CAISPGTGGVQPQHF.

This chain uses TRBV2 with TRBJ1-2, with a possible D match to TRBD1 (5 bases). The V and J ends lost 3 bases and 6 bases respectively, with 5 bases between them. Germline CDR1 SNHLY, CDR2 FYNNEI. The CDR3 sequence is 11 residues long. The chain's CDR3 is CASSEDNGYTF. The CDR3 region has the DNA TGTGCCAGCAGTGAGGACAATGGCTACACCTTC.

This chain links TRBV14 with TRBJ2-7, with 7 bases that match TRBD1. Germline CDR1 is SGHDN and CDR2 is FVKESK. The CDR3 is 15 amino acids. With V trimmed by 2 bases and J by 0 bases, 4 bases remained unmatched. The CDR3, as DNA: TGTGCCAGCAGCCAAAGGGGGCCGAGCTCCTACGAGCAGTACTTC. Its translation: CASSQRGPSSYEQYF.

The gene calls are TRBV4-1 and TRBJ1-4, with 9 nucleotides matching TRBD1. This CDR3 is built from 16 residues. Germline V gene data show CDR1 as MGHRA and CDR2 as YSYEKL. Losses at the gene ends were 2 bases for V and 5 bases for J; bases not matched to a gene: 6. The CDR3 DNA follows: TGCGCCAGCAGCCAATCCCGGGACAGGGTCAATGAAAAACTGTTTTTT. It is translated as CASSQSRDRVNEKLFF.

This chain uses TRBV12-5 with TRBJ2-5; 8 bases map to TRBD1. CDR3 length equals 15 residues. In germline, CDR1 is LGHNT, CDR2 FRNRAP. J was trimmed by 0 bases and V by 1 base; bases with no gene match: 1. The CDR3 protein is CASGLGTGYQETQYF. CDR3 DNA sequence: TGTGCTAGTGGTTTGGGGACAGGGTACCAAGAGACCCAGTACTTC. Together with reference TRBV12-5 and TRBJ2-5, the CDR3 gives the full variable domain: DARVTQTPRHKVTEMGQEVTMRCQPILGHNTVFWYRQTMMQGLELLAYFRNRAPLDDSGMPKDRFSAEMPDATLATLKIQPSEPRDSAVYFCASGLGTGYQETQYFGPGTRLLVL.

The CDR3 sequence: CASSARQGTIEQFF. CDR3 in DNA: TGTGCCAGCAGTGCCCGACAGGGTACGATTGAGCAGTTCTTC. The chain links TRBV6-4 to TRBJ2-7, with 7 bases identical to TRBD1. The better agreement between TRBJ2-1 and the DNA end casts doubt on the J call. The CDR3 extends over 14 amino acids. The V gene's germline CDR1 is MRHNA and CDR2 SNTAGT.

J is TRBJ2-1 and V is TRBV27; 9 positions match TRBD2. The CDR3 length is 20 residues. V dropped 0 bases and J dropped 4; count of bases not matched to a gene: 16. Per the germline V gene, CDR1 is MNHEY and CDR2 is SMNVEV (reference sequence). For the CDR3, the DNA is TGTGCCAGCAGTTTATCCACACCCACCGAAGGACTAGCGAAGTACAATGAGCAGTTCTTC. Residues: CASSLSTPTEGLAKYNEQFF.

This clone was detected only a few times. The genes are TRBV6-6 and TRBJ2-3; possibly TRBD2 for D (6 bases). The CDR3 covers 13 residues. Germline assignment: CDR1 MNHNY and CDR2 SVGAGI (reference sequence). V lost 7 bases, J lost 3 bases, and 11 bases lay in between. The CDR3 DNA reads TGTGCCAGCACCGGGACTGGTACAGATACGCAGTATTTT. The encoded protein is CASTGTGTDTQYF.

The chain is built from TRBV5-4 and TRBJ2-3, with 15 bases that match TRBD2. Germline CDR1 and CDR2: SGHNT and YYREEE (reference sequence). This CDR3 has 17 residues. Trimming at V came to 4 bases and at J to 3 bases, leaving 6 bases not matched to a gene. In DNA form, the CDR3 reads TGTGCCAGCAGCCTCCGGACTAGCGGGGGGGGTACAGATACGCAGTATTTT. Protein sequence: CASSLRTSGGGTDTQYF. The complete variable domain, with remaining parts taken from reference TRBV5-4 and TRBJ2-3, reads ETGVTQSPTHLIKTRGQQVTLRCSSQSGHNTVSWYQQALGQGPQFIFQYYREEENGRGNFPPRFSGLQFPNYSSELNVNALELDDSALYLCASSLRTSGGGTDTQYFGPGTRLTVL.

The rearrangement joins TRBV13 to TRBJ1-2; 11 nucleotides line up with TRBD1. V gave up 0 bases and J gave up 8 bases; unmatched junction bases: 2. Germline V gene lookup returns CDR1 PRHDT and CDR2 FYEKMQ (reference sequence). The CDR3 loop spans 14 amino acids. The DNA of the CDR3 is TGTGCCAGCAGCTTAGGGGGACAGGGGGACGGCTACACCTTC. This encodes CASSLGGQGDGYTF.

The rearrangement uses TRBV30 and TRBJ2-7; no clear D gene. Per germline, CDR1 GTSNPN and CDR2 SVGIG (reference sequence). This CDR3 region has 13 residues. Deletions cut 3 bases from V and 2 bases from J, with 11 bases between. The CDR3 spells CAWSRLGPYEQYF. In DNA form, the CDR3 reads TGTGCCTGGAGCCGTCTGGGCCCCTACGAGCAGTACTTC. The variable domain in full, completed from reference TRBV30 and TRBJ2-7, reads SQTIHQWPATLVQPVGSPLSLECTVEGTSNPNLYWYRQAAGRGLQLLFYSVGIGQISSEVPQNLSASRPQDRQFILSSKKLLLSDSGFYLCAWSRLGPYEQYFGPGTRLTVT.

In its sample, this clone was seen a few times. The chain recombines TRBV7-9 with TRBJ2-5; 10 bases align to TRBD2. J was trimmed by 4 bases and V by 2 bases; bases with no gene match: 7. CDR1 is SEHNR, CDR2 FQNEAQ, per germline (reference sequence). The CDR3 loop spans 16 amino acids. The CDR3 reads CASSLRASGRGETQYF. In nucleotides, the CDR3 is TGTGCCAGCAGCTTACGGGCTAGCGGGAGAGGAGAGACCCAGTACTTC.

The chain is built from TRBV18 and TRBJ1-5; 7 bases agree with TRBD1. The CDR3 has 16 residues. Trimming at V came to 6 bases and at J to 0 bases, leaving 8 bases not matched to a gene. Germline assignment: CDR1 KGHSH and CDR2 LQKENI. Written as DNA, the CDR3 is TGTGCCAGCTCGTCTGAGGGACAGAATAGCAATCAGCCCCAGCATTTT. This gives the protein CASSSEGQNSNQPQHF. Using reference TRBV18 and TRBJ1-5 for the parts outside the CDR3, the full variable domain is NAGVMQNPRHLVRRRGQEARLRCSPMKGHSHVYWYRQLPEEGLKFMVYLQKENIIDESGMPKERFSAEFPKEGPSILRIQQVVRGDSAAYFCASSSEGQNSNQPQHFGDGTRLSIL.

The gene calls are TRBV5-1 and TRBJ2-5; tentatively, D is TRBD1 (6 bases). The germline V gene has CDR1 SGHRS and CDR2 YFSETQ. V was clipped by 5 bases and J by 1 base, with 15 bases between them. The CDR3 spans 15 residues. The CDR3 coding sequence is TGCGCCAGCAGTTCCCTGGGGGCTTCCCAAGAGACCCAGTACTTC. Its protein product is CASSSLGASQETQYF.

The chain joins TRBV6-6 to TRBJ1-5, with TRBD1 matching 7 bases. Germline lookup yields CDR1 MNHNY and CDR2 SVGAGI (reference sequence). V shed 8 bases, J shed 0 bases, and the junction held 7 bases outside the gene matches. CDR3 length: 15 residues. This CDR3 reads CASSKGTDSNQPQHF. The CDR3 DNA sequence: TGTGCCAGCTCAAAAGGGACAGATAGCAATCAGCCCCAGCATTTT.

The V call is TRBV23-1, the J call TRBJ2-7, with 7 bases fitting TRBD1. TRBV23-1 is placed among ORFs of uncertain function. The CDR3 sequence is 13 residues long. V dropped 9 bases and J dropped 0; count of bases not matched to a gene: 5. DNA for the CDR3: TGCGCCAGGAACGGGACAGCCTCCTACGAGCAGTACTTC. The encoded protein is CARNGTASYEQYF.

The genes are TRBV11-2 and TRBJ2-5; 8 nucleotides match TRBD1. The length of the CDR3 is 12 residues. The V and J ends lost 7 bases and 7 bases, in that order; junction bases with no gene match: 5. Germline values: CDR1 SGHAT, CDR2 FQNNGV. CDR3 residues: CASTLQGGTQYF. The CDR3 DNA reads TGTGCCAGCACCCTACAGGGGGGGACCCAGTACTTC.

The rearrangement joins TRBV5-1 to TRBJ1-2; no clear D. The CDR3 length is 13 residues. The germline V gene encodes CDR1 SGHRS and CDR2 YFSETQ. The ends were cut back, 6 bases at V and 3 bases at J, with 12 bases in the middle. In DNA, the CDR3 is TGCGCCAGCACGGAGGGAACAGACTATGGCTACACCTTC. Encoded protein: CASTEGTDYGYTF.

V usage is TRBV2 and J usage is TRBJ2-7; possible D gene TRBD1, 6 bases. The V end was cut by 9 bases, the J end by 1 base, with 13 bases between. CDR1 is SNHLY, CDR2 FYNNEI, per germline. CDR3 length: 13 residues. The CDR3 region is CASQGKGSYEQYF. The CDR3 coding sequence is TGTGCCAGTCAGGGGAAGGGGTCCTACGAGCAGTACTTC. The whole variable domain, filled in from reference TRBV2 and TRBJ2-7, reads EPEVTQTPSHQVTQMGQEVILRCVPISNHLYFYWYRQILGQKVEFLVSFYNNEISEKSEIFDDQFSVERPDGSNFTLKIRSTKLEDSAMYFCASQGKGSYEQYFGPGTRLTVT.